A selection of T cell receptor beta chains follows, all from one sample in a study of blood T cell repertoires in COVID-19. Assay: immunoSEQ multiplex PCR; the TCRdb copy retains only in-frame clones and omits some. The repertoire consists of over 250,000 clones, with 80% to 90% occurring once and the leading ten covering 2.4%. Sequencing was performed on PBMCs or T cells enriched from blood (not recorded which). These receptors were obtained from a young woman who had recovered from COVID-19. Both conserved end residues are part of each CDR3. Fields, in order: CDR3 protein, CDR3 DNA, J gene, V gene, D gene, clone size. D genes are given only for firm matches. Clone size is not always given. Where it is, it says once, few, many or a class for expanded clones.

CASSYRGQDSPLHF | TGTGCCAGCAGCTACAGGGGGCAGGATTCACCCCTCCACTTT | TRBJ1-6 | TRBV6-5 | TRBD1 | -
CASSHIPTGSYEQYF | TGTGCCAGCAGCCATATTCCGACCGGGAGCTACGAGCAGTACTTC | TRBJ2-7 | TRBV14 | - | -
CASSPGDTRWIPLHF | TGTGCCAGCAGCCCCGGGGACACCCGATGGATCCCCCTCCACTTT | TRBJ1-6 | TRBV27 | - | -
CASSPEYQPQHF | TGTGCCAGCAGTCCCGAGTATCAGCCCCAGCATTTT | TRBJ1-5 | TRBV28 | - | -
CATSRGPRHNTEAFF | TGTGCCACCAGCAGAGGCCCGAGGCACAACACTGAAGCTTTCTTT | TRBJ1-1 | TRBV15 | - | -
CATSDSPSGGTGELFF | TGTGCCACCAGTGATTCCCCTAGCGGAGGAACCGGGGAGCTGTTTTTT | TRBJ2-2 | TRBV24-1 | TRBD2 | -
CSVATGTGGTEAFF | TGCAGCGTTGCTACCGGGACAGGGGGCACTGAAGCTTTCTTT | TRBJ1-1 | TRBV29-1 | TRBD1 | -
CASSVEDFDKQYF | TGTGCCAGCAGCGTAGAGGACTTTGACAAGCAGTACTTC | TRBJ2-7 | TRBV9 | - | -
CASSDSSYNEQFF | TGTGCCAGCAGTGACTCCTCCTACAATGAGCAGTTCTTC | TRBJ2-1 | TRBV7-3 | - | -
CASSLDPGENYGYTF | TGCGCCAGCAGCTTGGACCCAGGTGAAAACTATGGCTACACCTTC | TRBJ1-2 | TRBV5-1 | - | -
CASSLAGGPETQYF | TGTGCCAGCAGCTTAGCGGGGGGGCCAGAGACCCAGTACTTC | TRBJ2-5 | TRBV11-2 | TRBD2 | -
CASSLAGTSTTDTQYF | TGCGCCAGCAGCTTGGCCGGGACTAGCACCACAGATACGCAGTATTTT | TRBJ2-3 | TRBV5-1 | TRBD2 | -
CAITEDGRNTEAFF | TGTGCCATCACGGAGGACGGGAGGAACACTGAAGCTTTCTTT | TRBJ1-1 | TRBV10-3 | - | -
CASSFGLAGGRSYEQYF | TGTGCCAGCAGCTTTGGACTAGCGGGGGGCCGATCCTACGAGCAGTACTTC | TRBJ2-7 | TRBV7-2 | TRBD2 | -
CASSYTGQSYAF | TGTGCCAGCAGTTACACGGGACAGTCCTATGCCTTC | TRBJ1-2 | TRBV6-5 | TRBD1 | -
CASIGQGAPVYGYTF | TGTGCCAGCATCGGACAGGGGGCGCCGGTCTATGGCTACACCTTC | TRBJ1-2 | TRBV6-5 | TRBD1 | once
CASTDGGARQTQYF | TGCGCCAGCACCGACGGGGGGGCCCGTCAGACCCAGTACTTC | TRBJ2-5 | TRBV5-1 | TRBD2 | -
CASSYLRSNEKLFF | TGTGCCAGCAGTTACTTACGGAGCAATGAAAAACTGTTTTTT | TRBJ1-4 | TRBV6-6 | - | -
CASSGNAGTGDEQYF | TGCGCCAGCAGCGGAAACGCCGGGACAGGGGACGAGCAGTACTTC | TRBJ2-7 | TRBV5-1 | TRBD1 | once
CASSVQGYQPQHF | TGTGCCAGCAGTGTTCAGGGTTATCAGCCCCAGCATTTT | TRBJ1-5 | TRBV2 | - | once
CASSLASPDTQYF | TGTGCCAGCAGCTTAGCCTCCCCAGATACGCAGTATTTT | TRBJ2-3 | TRBV7-2 | - | -
CATSDPGDTDTQYF | TGTGCCACCAGTGACCCCGGAGACACAGATACGCAGTATTTT | TRBJ2-3 | TRBV24-1 | - | -
CASSFRQVLDTQYF | TGCGCCAGCAGCTTTCGACAGGTCTTGGATACGCAGTATTTT | TRBJ2-3 | TRBV5-1 | - | -
CASSPRTGGPEAFF | TGTGCCAGCAGTCCCCGGACAGGGGGCCCTGAAGCTTTCTTT | TRBJ1-1 | TRBV6-6 | TRBD1 | -
CATSRDKGQGAAGGYGYTF | TGTGCCACCAGCAGAGATAAGGGACAGGGGGCTGCAGGGGGCTATGGCTACACCTTC | TRBJ1-2 | TRBV15 | TRBD1 | few
CATSDSDRANGYTF | TGTGCCACCAGTGACTCTGACAGGGCCAATGGCTACACCTTC | TRBJ1-2 | TRBV24-1 | TRBD1 | -
CASSLGQGAEQYF | TGTGCCAGCAGTCTGGGACAGGGAGCCGAGCAGTACTTC | TRBJ2-7 | TRBV12-3/TRBV12-4 | TRBD1 | -
CASSPFGLRLNEQYF | TGTGCCAGCTCACCCTTTGGACTGCGCCTCAACGAGCAGTACTTC | TRBJ2-7 | TRBV18 | - | -
CASSVEWDRGLGQPQHF | TGTGCCAGCAGCGTAGAATGGGACAGGGGTTTAGGTCAGCCCCAGCATTTT | TRBJ1-5 | TRBV9 | TRBD1 | -
CASSVETGRAEAFF | TGTGCCAGCAGCGTAGAGACAGGTCGCGCTGAAGCTTTCTTT | TRBJ1-1 | TRBV9 | - | -
CASSSGSQGQPQHF | TGTGCCAGCAGCTCCGGGAGTCAGGGTCAGCCCCAGCATTTT | TRBJ1-5 | TRBV7-3 | - | -
CASSPTPTRGEQFF | TGCGCCAGCAGCCCGACCCCCACAAGAGGTGAGCAGTTCTTC | TRBJ2-1 | TRBV4-1 | - | -
CASSFRGDSYEQYF | TGTGCCAGCAGTTTCCGGGGAGACTCCTACGAGCAGTACTTC | TRBJ2-7 | TRBV27 | - | -
CASRRQGMVSEQYF | TGTGCCAGCAGAAGACAGGGGATGGTTAGTGAGCAGTACTTC | TRBJ2-7 | TRBV28 | TRBD1 | -
CASSGQGESNQPQHF | TGTGCCAGCAGCGGACAGGGGGAAAGCAATCAGCCCCAGCATTTT | TRBJ1-5 | TRBV7-9 | TRBD1 | -
CASQNTGRVPGGYTF | TGTGCCAGCCAGAATACTGGCAGGGTCCCAGGGGGCTACACCTTC | TRBJ1-2 | TRBV3-1/TRBV3-2 | - | -
CASSEEAGFNEQFF | TGTGCCAGCAGTGAAGAGGCGGGGTTCAATGAGCAGTTCTTC | TRBJ2-1 | TRBV2 | - | -
CASTGEDYGYTF | TGTGCCAGTACCGGGGAGGACTATGGCTACACCTTC | TRBJ1-2 | TRBV19 | - | -
CASSPGQGARAVYGYTF | TGTGCCAGCAGCCCCGGACAGGGGGCACGGGCAGTGTATGGCTACACCTTC | TRBJ1-2 | TRBV5-4 | TRBD1 | -
CASSPGAVYNEQFF | TGTGCCAGCAGCCCCGGAGCGGTTTACAATGAGCAGTTCTTC | TRBJ2-1 | TRBV5-4 | - | -
CSVETGVVDTQYF | TGCAGCGTTGAAACGGGGGTAGTAGATACGCAGTATTTT | TRBJ2-3 | TRBV29-1 | - | -
CASSLWGGGGHTDTQYF | TGTGCCAGCAGTTTATGGGGTGGCGGCGGACACACAGATACGCAGTATTTT | TRBJ2-3 | TRBV28 | - | -
CASSLEQGNNEQFF | TGCGCCAGCAGCCTAGAACAGGGCAACAATGAGCAGTTCTTC | TRBJ2-1 | TRBV4-1 | - | -
CASSLAGTPGYTF | TGCGCCAGCAGCTTGGCCGGGACACCTGGCTACACCTTC | TRBJ1-2 | TRBV5-1 | - | -
CASSYETAGVTGELFF | TGTGCCAGCAGTTACGAGACAGCGGGGGTCACCGGGGAGCTGTTTTTT | TRBJ2-2 | TRBV6-5 | TRBD2 | -
CASSHRTGGGYTF | TGTGCCAGCAGCCACCGGACAGGAGGAGGCTACACCTTC | TRBJ1-2 | TRBV3-1/TRBV3-2 | TRBD1 | -
CASSFAGNPEAFF | TGTGCCAGCAGTTTTGCAGGGAACCCTGAAGCTTTCTTT | TRBJ1-1 | TRBV28 | - | -
CASSMNPRALNYGYTF | TGTGCCAGTAGTATGAACCCGAGGGCCCTCAACTATGGCTACACCTTC | TRBJ1-2 | TRBV19 | - | -
CASSRTTTNEKLFF | TGTGCCAGCAGCCGGACAACAACTAATGAAAAACTGTTTTTT | TRBJ1-4 | TRBV21-1 | - | -
CASSLGRGGTEAFF | TGTGCCAGCAGCTTAGGTAGGGGAGGCACTGAAGCTTTCTTT | TRBJ1-1 | TRBV11-1 | - | -
CASSVGPGTSDYNEQFF | TGTGCCAGCAGCGTCGGTCCCGGGACTAGCGACTACAATGAGCAGTTCTTC | TRBJ2-1 | TRBV9 | TRBD2 | -
CASSDYRDRTYEQYF | TGCGCCAGCAGCGATTACAGGGACAGGACCTACGAGCAGTACTTC | TRBJ2-7 | TRBV5-1 | TRBD1 | once
CASSQTGGYGYTF | TGTGCCAGCAGCCAGACAGGCGGCTATGGCTACACCTTC | TRBJ1-2 | TRBV3-1/TRBV3-2 | - | -
CASSGDFNQPQHF | TGCGCCAGCAGTGGAGACTTCAATCAGCCCCAGCATTTT | TRBJ1-5 | TRBV10-1 | - | -
CASSRNLNEKLFF | TGTGCCAGCAGCCGAAACTTGAATGAAAAACTGTTTTTT | TRBJ1-4 | TRBV12-3/TRBV12-4 | - | -
CAISDQGESNYGYTF | TGTGCCATCAGTGACCAGGGGGAATCCAACTATGGCTACACCTTC | TRBJ1-2 | TRBV10-3 | TRBD1 | -
CASRRDRSTDTQYF | TGCGCCAGCAGAAGGGACAGGAGCACAGATACGCAGTATTTT | TRBJ2-3 | TRBV5-1 | TRBD1 | -
CASSLQGANTEAFF | TGTGCCAGCAGCCTACAGGGGGCAAATACTGAAGCTTTCTTT | TRBJ1-1 | TRBV5-4 | TRBD1 | -
CASSSQEGSPLHF | TGTGCCAGCAGTTCCCAGGAAGGATCACCCCTCCACTTT | TRBJ1-6 | TRBV12-3/TRBV12-4 | - | -